This TCR beta chain came from a study of T-cell reconstitution after alpha-beta-depleted transplantation in children. Notes on the study in general: Alpha-beta T cells present about two months after transplant were reported to originate from several hundred expanded graft clones.

Germline V gene sequence: CDR1 SEHNR, CDR2 FQNEAQ (reference sequence). The CDR3 covers 12 residues. V lost 3 bases and J 10 bases, leaving 10 bases between the germline ends. This clonotype was recorded many times. The antigen is undetermined. Unique molecular identifiers were incorporated when the TCRbeta library was constructed. TCRdb re-called the PCR reads through MiXCR, storing one row per CDR3 protein. This sample carries approximately 97,000 distinct CDR3 sequences, 7.5% to 9% of them seen once, and the ten largest clones take 16%. The sequence came from a boy aged 2-15 years with acute lymphoblastic leukemia, due to receive a stem cell transplant. The rearrangement joins TRBV7-9 to TRBJ2-1; D call uncertain. The source was PBMCs, collected before TCRalphabeta/CD19-depleted stem cell transplant. The CDR3 bases are TGTGCCAGCAGCTTCAATCCCAGGGAGCAGTTCTTC. It encodes CASSFNPREQFF. Full variable domain (rest looked up from reference TRBV7-9 and TRBJ2-1): DTGVSQNPRHKITKRGQNVTFRCDPISEHNRLYWYRQTLGQGPEFLTYFQNEAQLEKSRLLSDRFSAERPKGSFSTLEIQRTEQGDSAMYLCASSFNPREQFFGPGTRLTVL.